This TCR beta chain was documented in a study of CD8 T cells in Susac syndrome. Each Susac syndrome patient had definite or probable disease by recently defined criteria. Negative magnetic isolation gave CD8+ and CD4+ cells; FACS enriched CD8+ TEMRA. The CDR3 is made up of 15 amino acids. Between the trimmed V and J ends, which lost 8 bases and 3 bases, there was a span of 19 bases. Germline CDR1 SEHNR, CDR2 FQNEAQ (reference sequence). An input of roughly 0.5 to 1 ug of RNA was subjected to reverse transcription using random hexamers. Amplification of TCR beta CDR3 was carried out by immunoSEQ multiplex PCR, which covered 54 Vbeta and 13 Jbeta segments. Each CDR3 protein gets one entry after TCRdb re-called the immunoSEQ multiplex PCR reads with MiXCR. The profile shows some 110,000 distinct CDR3 sequences, 90% to 95% of them singletons.

The chain joins TRBV7-9 to TRBJ2-5; TRBD2 might be the D (6 bases). The clonotype was recovered from a human donor with Susac syndrome. The sample consisted of CD8+ T cells from PBMCs. The CDR3 reads CASGPGLSLEETQYF. DNA for the CDR3: TGTGCCAGCGGGCCGGGACTGAGTCTTGAAGAGACCCAGTACTTC.